What follows are 5 T cell receptor beta chains derived from one specimen sequenced in a study of control samples from healthy donors and cancer patients. Sequenced by immunoSEQ multiplex PCR; TCRdb stores in-frame clones only, minus some. The repertoire has under 150,000 clones, approximately 90% of them found once; the top ten carry 0.95% to 1.3%. Sequencing was done on a sample of PBMCs. These receptors all stem from a woman between 50 and 59 years old with colorectal cancer.

The chain uses TRBV13 and TRBJ2-3, with TRBD2 matching over 9 bases. The CDR3 sequence is 17 residues long. V lost 1 base to trimming and J lost 7 bases; unmatched junction nucleotides: 12. Per the germline V gene, CDR1 is PRHDT and CDR2 is FYEKMQ (reference sequence). The chain's CDR3 is CASSLASRTSEYNTQYF. The CDR3 nucleotides are TGTGCCAGCAGCTTAGCGTCGCGGACTAGCGAATACAATACGCAGTATTTT.

The V call is TRBV19, the J call TRBJ1-1; no clear D. CDR1 LNHDA and CDR2 SQIVND come from the germline V gene (reference sequence). V was shortened by 6 bases and J by 1 base, with 12 bases between the two germline ends. The CDR3 runs 14 residues. This CDR3 reads CASRRWGANTEAFF. DNA for the CDR3: TGTGCCAGTAGAAGGTGGGGAGCGAACACTGAAGCTTTCTTT.

The chain employs TRBV6-1 and TRBJ1-2; 10 bases map to TRBD1. The CDR3 covers 17 residues. V lost 3 bases, J lost 4 bases, and 11 bases stayed unmatched. Germline V lookup: CDR1 MNHNS, CDR2 SASEGT. CDR3 DNA sequence: TGTGCCAGCAGTGATAATCCGGGACAGGGGTTCGGCTATGGCTACACCTTC. Translating it yields CASSDNPGQGFGYGYTF.

The chain couples TRBV2 to TRBJ2-5; D is uncertain. V was cut by 4 bases and J by 0 bases, with 9 bases left in between. The CDR3 runs to 14 residues. From germline, CDR1 is SNHLY and CDR2 FYNNEI. This CDR3 is CASSGAGHQETQYF. The CDR3, as DNA: TGTGCCAGCAGTGGTGCAGGCCACCAAGAGACCCAGTACTTC.

This clone was counted between two and nine times. The gene calls are TRBV7-9 and TRBJ1-1; no clear D. Looked up from germline, CDR1 is SEHNR and CDR2 is FQNEAQ (reference sequence). This CDR3 is built from 18 residues. Between the trimmed V and J ends, which lost 5 bases and 0 bases, there was a span of 22 bases. This CDR3 reads CASSIYRLRQDVNTEAFF. CDR3 nucleotides: TGTGCCAGCAGCATATATAGGCTTCGCCAAGACGTGAACACTGAAGCTTTCTTT. Combining the CDR3 with reference TRBV7-9 and TRBJ1-1 gives the whole variable domain DTGVSQNPRHKITKRGQNVTFRCDPISEHNRLYWYRQTLGQGPEFLTYFQNEAQLEKSRLLSDRFSAERPKGSFSTLEIQRTEQGDSAMYLCASSIYRLRQDVNTEAFFGQGTRLTVV.